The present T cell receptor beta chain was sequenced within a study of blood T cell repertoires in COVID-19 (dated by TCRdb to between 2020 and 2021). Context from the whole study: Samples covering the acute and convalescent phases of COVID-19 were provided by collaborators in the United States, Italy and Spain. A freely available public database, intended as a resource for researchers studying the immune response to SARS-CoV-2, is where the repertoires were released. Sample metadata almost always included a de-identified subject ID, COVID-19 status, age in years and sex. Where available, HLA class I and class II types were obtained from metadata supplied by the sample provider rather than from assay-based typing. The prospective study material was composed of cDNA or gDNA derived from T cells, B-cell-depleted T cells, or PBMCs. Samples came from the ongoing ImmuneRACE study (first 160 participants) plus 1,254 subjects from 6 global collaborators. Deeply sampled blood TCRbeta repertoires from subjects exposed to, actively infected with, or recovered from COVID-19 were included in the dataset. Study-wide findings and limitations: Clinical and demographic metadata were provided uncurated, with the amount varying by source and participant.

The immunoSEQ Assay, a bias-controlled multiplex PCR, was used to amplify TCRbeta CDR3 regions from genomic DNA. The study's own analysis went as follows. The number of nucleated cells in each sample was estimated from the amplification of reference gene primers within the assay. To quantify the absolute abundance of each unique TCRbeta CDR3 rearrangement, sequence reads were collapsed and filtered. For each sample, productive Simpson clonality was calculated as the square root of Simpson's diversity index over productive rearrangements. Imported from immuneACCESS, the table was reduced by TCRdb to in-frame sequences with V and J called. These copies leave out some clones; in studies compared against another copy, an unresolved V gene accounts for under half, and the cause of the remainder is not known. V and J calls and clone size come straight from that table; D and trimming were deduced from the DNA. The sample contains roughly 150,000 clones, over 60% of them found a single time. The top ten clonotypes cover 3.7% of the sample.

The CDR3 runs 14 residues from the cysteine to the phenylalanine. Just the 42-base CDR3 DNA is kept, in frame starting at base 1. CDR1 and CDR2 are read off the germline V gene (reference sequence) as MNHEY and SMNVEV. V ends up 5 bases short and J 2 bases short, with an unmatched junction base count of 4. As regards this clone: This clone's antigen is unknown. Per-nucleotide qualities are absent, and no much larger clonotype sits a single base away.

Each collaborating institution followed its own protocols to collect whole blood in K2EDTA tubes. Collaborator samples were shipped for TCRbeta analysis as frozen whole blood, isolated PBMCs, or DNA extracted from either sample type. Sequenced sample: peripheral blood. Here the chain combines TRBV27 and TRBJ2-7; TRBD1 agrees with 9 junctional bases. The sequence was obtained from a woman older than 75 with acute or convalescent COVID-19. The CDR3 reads CASSMGTGTYEQYF. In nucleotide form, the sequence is TGTGCCAGCAGTATGGGGACAGGGACCTACGAGCAGTACTTC.